The clone carrying this TCR beta chain was recorded a few times. Antigen unknown. These data are taken from a study of beta chain features in type 1 diabetes. Whole-study findings and limits: For patients, the naive, central memory and Treg TCRB repertoires appeared more alike than for healthy donors.

Per donor, one heparinised blood draw averaged about 116 mL. Expressed TCRB transcripts were sequenced after all isolated RNA was converted to cDNA. The table came from immunoSEQ multiplex PCR; TCRdb's copy has only in-frame clones and leaves some out. The table has about 350,000 clones, 15% to 20% seen once. Germline V CDR1 and CDR2: SQVTM, ANQGSEA. V lost 3 bases and J lost 1, with 11 bases in between. The CDR3 contains 14 residues. The V and J genes are TRBV29-1 and TRBJ2-3; weak D call: TRBD1 (5 bases). Sequencing input: naive CD4+ T cells from blood. This clonotype was obtained from a woman in her late teens or twenties in good health. CDR3 residues: CSVEAKGGTDTQYF. The DNA of the CDR3 is TGCAGCGTTGAGGCCAAAGGGGGCACAGATACGCAGTATTTT.